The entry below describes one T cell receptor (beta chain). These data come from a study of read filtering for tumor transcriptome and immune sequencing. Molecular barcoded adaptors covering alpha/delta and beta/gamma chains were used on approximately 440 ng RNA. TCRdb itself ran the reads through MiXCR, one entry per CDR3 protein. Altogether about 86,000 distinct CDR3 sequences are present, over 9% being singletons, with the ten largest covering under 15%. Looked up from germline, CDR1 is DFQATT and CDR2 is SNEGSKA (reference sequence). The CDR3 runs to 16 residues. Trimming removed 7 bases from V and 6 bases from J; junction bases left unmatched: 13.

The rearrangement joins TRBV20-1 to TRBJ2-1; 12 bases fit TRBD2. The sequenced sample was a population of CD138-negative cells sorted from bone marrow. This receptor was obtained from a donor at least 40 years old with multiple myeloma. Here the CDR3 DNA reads TGCAGTGTGCTAGCCGGGACTAGCGGGTCATGCAATGAGCAGTTCTTC. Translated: CSVLAGTSGSCNEQFF.